This T cell receptor (beta chain) was identified in a study of blood T cells in healthy people across ages. Total RNA was extracted at no less than 5.5 micrograms per sample. This clonotype occurred once. The CDR3 runs 14 residues. CDR1 and CDR2 (germline): SNHLY, FYNNEI. A second PCR, run for about 7 to 11 cycles, used a sample-barcoded 5' primer plus a J-beta primer mix. Template switching added a 12-random-nucleotide identifier to every cDNA molecule. Each CDR3 protein gets one entry after TCRdb re-called the 5' RACE reads with MiXCR. Here the sample spans fewer than 2 million distinct CDR3 sequences, about two fifths being singletons.

The clonotype was recovered from a human donor in good health. The genes are TRBV2 and TRBJ2-1, with unresolved D. The J call may be faulty, since TRBJ2-7 better matches the DNA end. Sequences were obtained from blood. The DNA of the CDR3 is TGTGCCAGCAGTGAACAGAGCTCCTACAATGAGCAGTACTTC. Amino acids: CASSEQSSYNEQYF.